These 28 T cell receptor beta chains share one sample of origin, sequenced in a study of monozygotic twins with inflammatory bowel disease. TCRdb re-analyzed the 5' RACE reads; it lists each CDR3 protein once, without DNA. The record lists some 83,000 distinct CDR3 sequences, of which the ten most abundant hold around 7%. Sequenced input: blood. These TCRs come from a human donor with ulcerative colitis or Crohn's disease, or a healthy co-twin of an affected twin (not recorded which).

V gene TRBV20-1 combines with J gene TRBJ2-2; absent DNA, TCRdb's TRBD1 call cannot be checked. The CDR3 runs 12 residues. The germline gives CDR1 DFQATT, CDR2 SNEGSKA (reference sequence). CDR3 loop: CSTGINTGELFF.

This chain links TRBV5-1 with TRBJ1-2; TCRdb names TRBD1, which stays unverified in the absence of DNA. The germline V gene encodes CDR1 SGHRS and CDR2 YFSETQ. The CDR3 runs to 15 residues. CDR3 residues: CASSPRQDPNYGYTF.

The V gene is TRBV7-6, the J gene TRBJ2-1; TCRdb returns TRBD2, unconfirmable since there is no DNA. Germline V lookup: CDR1 SGHVS, CDR2 FNYEAQ. CDR3 length: 15 residues. The CDR3 sequence is CASSLTQGGTGEQFF.

The V call is TRBV14, the J call TRBJ2-7. The germline gives CDR1 SGHDN, CDR2 FVKESK. The CDR3 contains 13 residues. The CDR3 spells CASSHSGPYEQYF.

This sequence joins TRBV18 and TRBJ2-7. Germline V lookup: CDR1 KGHSH, CDR2 LQKENI. The CDR3 totals 15 residues. The CDR3 loop reads CASSPPDRGSYEQYF. The full variable domain, with the rest looked up from reference TRBV18 and TRBJ2-7, is NAGVMQNPRHLVRRRGQEARLRCSPMKGHSHVYWYRQLPEEGLKFMVYLQKENIIDESGMPKERFSAEFPKEGPSILRIQQVVRGDSAAYFCASSPPDRGSYEQYFGPGTRLTVT.

This chain connects TRBV18 to TRBJ1-1; the TCRdb call, TRBD1, lacks DNA for checking. CDR1 is KGHSH and CDR2 is LQKENI in the germline V gene. The CDR3 has 13 residues. CDR3 sequence reads: CATRTGEHTEAFF.

The V and J genes are TRBV12-3 or TRBV12-4 and TRBJ1-3; no DNA is available, so the TRBD1 call from TCRdb remains unchecked. CDR3 length equals 16 residues. This CDR3 reads CASSPPGRFSGNTIYF.

The rearrangement joins TRBV20-1 to TRBJ2-2. Germline CDR1 reads DFQATT; CDR2 reads SNEGSKA (reference sequence). CDR3 length: 12 residues. CDR3 amino acids: CSAREDTGELFF.

The chain has TRBV20-1 and TRBJ2-5. The CDR3 consists of 13 residues. The germline CDR1 and CDR2 sequences are DFQATT and SNEGSKA (reference sequence). CDR3 region: CSARNVYQETQYF.

The CDR3 is CASRGAGKDTQYF. J is TRBJ2-3 and V is TRBV5-5; TCRdb's D call, TRBD1, is unchecked because there is no DNA. The CDR3 is 13 residues long. Germline CDR1 is SGHKS and CDR2 is YYEKEE (reference sequence).

CDR3 region: CASSVAPGGNQPQHF. The chain is built from TRBV9 and TRBJ1-5; the D call from TCRdb, TRBD1, cannot be confirmed without DNA. This CDR3 has 15 amino acids. Germline V gene lookup returns CDR1 SGDLS and CDR2 YYNGEE.

This chain uses TRBV20-1 with TRBJ1-6; checking the TCRdb D call of TRBD1 is not possible without DNA. The CDR3 has 17 amino acids. The germline gives CDR1 DFQATT, CDR2 SNEGSKA (reference sequence). CDR3 protein: CSARDRAGGYGNSPLHF.

The V gene is TRBV5-1, the J gene TRBJ2-5; TCRdb selects TRBD2, and the lack of DNA leaves this call unchecked. The CDR3 consists of 14 residues. Germline loops: CDR1 SGHRS, CDR2 YFSETQ. CDR3 loop: CASSLGGVKETQYF. The entire variable domain, with the rest obtained from reference TRBV5-1 and TRBJ2-5, is as follows: KAGVTQTPRYLIKTRGQQVTLSCSPISGHRSVSWYQQTPGQGLQFLFEYFSETQRNKGNFPGRFSGRQFSNSRSEMNVSTLELGDSALYLCASSLGGVKETQYFGPGTRLLVL.

The chain uses TRBV20-1 and TRBJ1-4; the D gene TCRdb calls, TRBD1, cannot be checked with no DNA. CDR3 length: 13 residues. Germline V CDR1 and CDR2: DFQATT, SNEGSKA (reference sequence). CDR3 region: CSARQGRDEKLFF.

The chain combines TRBV7-9 with TRBJ2-7. This CDR3 has 13 residues. Germline CDR1 and CDR2: SEHNR and FQNEAQ (reference sequence). CDR3 residues: CASSLSFPLEQYF. The full variable domain, its missing parts supplied by reference TRBV7-9 and TRBJ2-7, is DTGVSQNPRHKITKRGQNVTFRCDPISEHNRLYWYRQTLGQGPEFLTYFQNEAQLEKSRLLSDRFSAERPKGSFSTLEIQRTEQGDSAMYLCASSLSFPLEQYFGPGTRLTVT.

The rearrangement links TRBV20-1 to TRBJ2-3; TCRdb's D gene call, TRBD1, goes unchecked for lack of DNA. CDR3 length: 14 residues. Germline V gene data show CDR1 as DFQATT and CDR2 as SNEGSKA (reference sequence). CDR3 in amino acids: CSATGTGDVDTQYF.

The V call is TRBV2, the J call TRBJ2-1; the D gene TCRdb calls, TRBD1, cannot be checked with no DNA. This CDR3 has 15 amino acids. Germline CDR1 reads SNHLY; CDR2 reads FYNNEI. CDR3 loop: CASSLDSNSYNEQFF.

The genes are TRBV29-1 and TRBJ1-1; with no DNA, the TCRdb D assignment of TRBD1 cannot be verified. Germline loops: CDR1 SQVTM, CDR2 ANQGSEA. CDR3 size: 17 residues. This CDR3 is CSATMGGGMLVNTEAFF. Full variable domain (rest looked up from reference TRBV29-1 and TRBJ1-1): SAVISQKPSRDICQRGTSLTIQCQVDSQVTMMFWYRQQPGQSLTLIATANQGSEATYESGFVIDKFPISRPNLTFSTLTVSNMSPEDSSIYLCSATMGGGMLVNTEAFFGQGTRLTVV.

The chain employs TRBV12-3 or TRBV12-4 and TRBJ2-3; TCRdb calls TRBD2, which cannot be checked without DNA. There are 18 residues in the CDR3. This CDR3 is CASSLMASGGAGGDTQYF.

The chain links TRBV19 to TRBJ2-4; as DNA is missing, the TRBD1 call by TCRdb cannot be tested. Germline assignment: CDR1 LNHDA and CDR2 SQIVND (reference sequence). This CDR3 has 16 residues. CDR3 protein: CASSIGIGVGKNIQYF. The full variable domain, its missing parts supplied by reference TRBV19 and TRBJ2-4, is DGGITQSPKYLFRKEGQNVTLSCEQNLNHDAMYWYRQDPGQGLRLIYYSQIVNDFQKGDIAEGYSVSREKKESFPLTVTSAQKNPTAFYLCASSIGIGVGKNIQYFGAGTRLSVL.

The chain joins TRBV20-1 to TRBJ1-2. Germline V lookup: CDR1 DFQATT, CDR2 SNEGSKA (reference sequence). CDR3 size: 14 residues. CDR3 sequence: CSVLSARTVHGYTF.

The rearrangement uses TRBV7-8 and TRBJ1-1. This CDR3 region has 14 residues. Germline CDR1 reads SGHVS; CDR2 reads FQNEAQ. CDR3 sequence: CASSLVGTSLEAFF.

The chain uses TRBV7-6 and TRBJ2-1; TCRdb returns TRBD1, unconfirmable since there is no DNA. The CDR3 length is 18 residues. CDR1 SGHVS and CDR2 FNYEAQ come from the germline V gene. CDR3 region: CASSVMSRISRGDNEQFF.

The chain combines TRBV6-1 with TRBJ2-5; TCRdb's D call of TRBD1 is untestable without DNA. Germline CDR1 reads MNHNS; CDR2 reads SASEGT. The CDR3 has 16 amino acids. Here the CDR3 reads CASRGQGAVAGETQYF.

V usage is TRBV5-5 and J usage is TRBJ2-1; TCRdb reports TRBD1, a call that lacks DNA to check it against. CDR1 is SGHKS, CDR2 YYEKEE, per germline (reference sequence). This CDR3 has 16 residues. The CDR3 sequence is CASSPPGQLIYNEQFF.

The chain links TRBV20-1 to TRBJ1-1; the D gene TCRdb calls, TRBD1, cannot be checked with no DNA. The germline V gene has CDR1 DFQATT and CDR2 SNEGSKA (reference sequence). The CDR3 covers 14 residues. The CDR3 sequence: CSANRNNRDTEAFF.

V gene TRBV5-1 combines with J gene TRBJ2-3; TCRdb calls TRBD1, which cannot be checked without DNA. This CDR3 has 15 residues. CDR1 and CDR2 (germline): SGHRS, YFSETQ. The CDR3 here is CASSVPTGATDTQYF.

The CDR3 is CATYQYKSGYTF. The chain couples TRBV9 to TRBJ1-2. The CDR3 contains 12 residues. Germline V gene data show CDR1 as SGDLS and CDR2 as YYNGEE.